The rows below give T cell receptor beta chains drawn from one sample of a study of CD8 T cells in ankylosing spondylitis. TCRdb re-called the 5' RACE reads through MiXCR, storing one row per CDR3 protein. The data contain about 160,000 distinct CDR3 sequences, approximately 16% of them singletons. The sequencing input was blood, either unsorted or a sorted T cell fraction (not recorded which). These receptors were collected from a male donor with ankylosing spondylitis or in good health (not recorded which). The CDR3 runs from the conserved cysteine through the conserved F or W.

TRBJ1-5 TRBV5-1 CASSLEWGNQPQHF
TRBJ1-1 TRBV27 CASSFATGGGTEAFF
TRBJ2-1 TRBV6-5 CASGPRGAGLFNEQFF
TRBJ2-7 TRBV5-4 CASTAQGGTYEQYF
TRBJ2-7 TRBV12-3/TRBV12-4 CASSSGTGAYEQYF
TRBJ2-7 TRBV28 CASSFFGQGISYEQYF
TRBJ1-6 TRBV5-1 CASRDTNNSPLHF
TRBJ2-1 TRBV5-1 CASGGQGYNEQFF
TRBJ1-2 TRBV28 CASSASDRNYGYTF
TRBJ1-1 TRBV5-4 CASSAARIRRTEAFF
TRBJ1-2 TRBV5-1 CASSLELGVGYGYTF
TRBJ2-5 TRBV12-3/TRBV12-4 CASSQAQGTQYF
TRBJ2-4 TRBV11-2 CASSLGQPRGIQYF
TRBJ2-3 TRBV20-1 CSASSEAAATQYF
TRBJ1-1 TRBV10-1 CASSETRGENTEAFF
TRBJ2-2 TRBV10-1 CASSEGQGVPRLNTGELFF
TRBJ2-2 TRBV15 CATSRAVTGNTGELFF
TRBJ1-1 TRBV28 CASSLSGGRRAFF
TRBJ2-3 TRBV20-1 CSGGGGLASPDGITDTQYF
TRBJ2-7 TRBV20-1 CSADYDRGRYEQYF